This entry lists 30 T cell receptor beta chains sequenced from one sample in a study of Ad26.COV2.S vaccination and SARS-CoV-2 variants. Using immunoSEQ multiplex PCR, the repertoire was profiled, and TCRdb retains in-frame clones only, with some absent. This sample has about 680,000 clones, with 80% to 90% found just once. Treatment reported: about 20 received Ad26.COV2.S at low or high dose, single or two shots; five or six received placebo; per-sample allocation not given. Samples analyzed were those drawn on day 63 after the first vaccine or placebo injection. The source material was peripheral blood, sampled in a trial of Ad26.COV2.S vaccine versus placebo. All receptors come from a person between 18 and 65 years old who received the Ad26.COV2.S COVID-19 vaccine or a placebo.

In DNA form, the CDR3 reads TGTGCCAGCTCACCACTAGCGGGAGTGATGGCAGGGAATGAGCAGTTCTTC. Protein: CASSPLAGVMAGNEQFF. This sequence joins TRBV18 and TRBJ2-1; 9 nucleotides line up with TRBD2. Germline values: CDR1 KGHSH, CDR2 LQKENI. The J segment lost 7 bases and the V segment lost 1 base, leaving 11 bases of the junction unmatched. This CDR3 has 17 residues.

This clone was detected ten times or more. The chain links TRBV7-9 to TRBJ2-2, with 7 bases that match TRBD2. The CDR3 runs to 15 residues. Germline CDR1 SEHNR, CDR2 FQNEAQ (reference sequence). V trimming: 2 bases; J trimming: 6 bases; junction bases outside the gene matches: 6. Here the CDR3 reads CASSLRRGSAGELFF. The CDR3 DNA reads TGTGCCAGCAGCTTAAGGCGGGGGAGTGCCGGGGAGCTGTTTTTT. The whole variable domain, remainder taken from reference TRBV7-9 and TRBJ2-2, is DTGVSQNPRHKITKRGQNVTFRCDPISEHNRLYWYRQTLGQGPEFLTYFQNEAQLEKSRLLSDRFSAERPKGSFSTLEIQRTEQGDSAMYLCASSLRRGSAGELFFGEGSRLTVL.

The rearrangement links TRBV7-2 to TRBJ2-1; a weak D match, TRBD1 (6 bases). Germline values: CDR1 SGHTA, CDR2 FQGNSA. CDR3 size: 17 residues. V dropped 2 bases and J dropped 0 bases, with 14 bases sitting between them. The CDR3 spells CASSLPPDRSSYNEQFF. The DNA for the CDR3 is TGTGCCAGCAGCTTACCACCAGACAGGAGCTCCTACAATGAGCAGTTCTTC.

The J gene is TRBJ2-7, the V gene TRBV5-6, with D unresolved. CDR3 length equals 13 residues. CDR1 is SGHDT, CDR2 YYEEEE, per germline. Trimming pared 4 bases from V and 2 bases from J, leaving 10 bases between. The CDR3 is CASSPSSAYEQYF. For the CDR3, the DNA is TGTGCCAGCAGCCCCTCGTCCGCCTACGAGCAGTACTTC.

The rearrangement joins TRBV6-1 to TRBJ1-5; D gene uncertain. This CDR3 has 14 amino acids. CDR1 and CDR2 from the germline V gene are MNHNS and SASEGT. Trimming pared 2 bases from V and 4 bases from J, leaving 9 bases between. The CDR3 DNA is TGTGCCAGCAGTGAATCTGGGAGAAATCAGCCCCAGCATTTT. It translates to CASSESGRNQPQHF.

The chain carries TRBV7-2 and TRBJ2-5, with 11 positions matching TRBD2. J gave up 4 bases and V 6 bases, and 7 bases lay outside the gene matches. CDR3 length equals 15 residues. Per germline, CDR1 SGHTA and CDR2 FQGNSA. DNA for the CDR3: TGTGCCAGCAGATTTAGCGGGGGGGCCGGAGAGACCCAGTACTTC. Translation gives CASRFSGGAGETQYF.

This clone was observed a handful of times. This chain uses TRBV20-1 with TRBJ2-7, with D maybe TRBD1 (5 bases). The length of the CDR3 is 13 residues. Germline values: CDR1 DFQATT, CDR2 SNEGSKA (reference sequence). V lost 3 bases and J lost 3, with 12 bases in between. The CDR3 here is CSASPQGFYEQYF. CDR3 nucleotide sequence: TGCAGTGCTAGTCCCCAGGGTTTCTACGAGCAGTACTTC.

A single count supports this clone. The V and J genes are TRBV7-9 and TRBJ2-7; weak D call: TRBD1 (5 bases). This CDR3 is 13 amino acids long. Between the trimmed V and J ends, which lost 5 bases and 6 bases, there was a span of 14 bases. Germline V gene sequence: CDR1 SEHNR, CDR2 FQNEAQ (reference sequence). The CDR3 sequence is CASSPSQGLEQYF. CDR3 in DNA: TGTGCCAGCAGCCCGAGCCAGGGTCTCGAGCAGTACTTC.

V and J are TRBV5-1 and TRBJ1-4; 8 bases match TRBD1. The junction had 10 bases not matched to a gene; V was cut back by 4 bases and J by 8 bases. This CDR3 has 15 residues. The V gene's germline CDR1 is SGHRS and CDR2 YFSETQ. Here the CDR3 reads CASSALTGAGEKLFF. CDR3 in DNA: TGCGCCAGCAGCGCCCTGACAGGGGCCGGGGAAAAACTGTTTTTT.

This clone was counted between two and nine times. The chain has TRBV24-1 and TRBJ1-6; 10 nucleotides match TRBD1. The germline CDR1 and CDR2 sequences are KGHDR and SFDVKD. J lost 6 bases, V lost 10 bases, and 11 bases had no gene match. The CDR3 has 16 residues. The DNA for the CDR3 is TGTGCCACTCAGGGCCTGGGGACAGGGGTTAATTCACCCCTCCACTTT. Its translation: CATQGLGTGVNSPLHF.

The gene calls are TRBV6-2 or TRBV6-3 and TRBJ2-2, with 11 nucleotides matching TRBD1. Germline-derived CDR1 and CDR2 are MNHEY and SVGEGT. This CDR3 comprises 15 residues. Trimming cost V 6 bases and J 5 bases; bases outside gene matches: 5. CDR3 bases: TGTGCCAGCAGCACCGGGACAGGGGGGACCGGGGAGCTGTTTTTT. Translation: CASSTGTGGTGELFF.

CDR3 loop: CASSQAPGQGEHTIYF. The DNA for the CDR3 is TGCGCCAGCAGCCAAGCACCGGGACAGGGGGAACACACCATATATTTT. The chain has TRBV4-1 and TRBJ1-3, with 11 bases lining up with TRBD1. The V segment lost 1 base and the J segment 8 bases; nucleotides outside the gene matches: 7. This CDR3 has 16 amino acids. The germline gives CDR1 MGHRA, CDR2 YSYEKL.

The J gene is TRBJ2-7, the V gene TRBV7-9; D is possibly TRBD2 (6 bases). The CDR3 spans 14 residues. Between the trimmed V and J ends, which lost 2 bases and 2 bases, there was a span of 10 bases. Germline values: CDR1 SEHNR, CDR2 FQNEAQ (reference sequence). The CDR3 coding sequence is TGTGCCAGCAGCTTATGGAGGGAACCCTACGAGCAGTACTTC. As protein: CASSLWREPYEQYF.

The V and J genes are TRBV5-4 and TRBJ2-5; unclear D gene. V dropped 0 bases and J dropped 3 bases, with 9 bases sitting between them. Germline V gene sequence: CDR1 SGHNT, CDR2 YYREEE (reference sequence). CDR3 size: 14 residues. The CDR3 is CASSLAVGKETQYF. In DNA, the CDR3 is TGTGCCAGCAGCTTGGCGGTAGGGAAAGAGACCCAGTACTTC.

The V and J genes are TRBV30 and TRBJ2-3, with no clear D. The CDR3 runs to 13 residues. Trimming left V 4 bases short and J 0 bases short, with 8 bases between. Germline values: CDR1 GTSNPN, CDR2 SVGIG (reference sequence). CDR3 in amino acids: CAWTRLSTDTQYF. DNA for the CDR3: TGTGCCTGGACCCGGCTCAGCACAGATACGCAGTATTTT. Combining the CDR3 with reference TRBV30 and TRBJ2-3 gives the whole variable domain SQTIHQWPATLVQPVGSPLSLECTVEGTSNPNLYWYRQAAGRGLQLLFYSVGIGQISSEVPQNLSASRPQDRQFILSSKKLLLSDSGFYLCAWTRLSTDTQYFGPGTRLTVL.

This clone was found once. The chain has TRBV12-5 and TRBJ2-4; perhaps TRBD2 as D (5 bases). V dropped 6 bases and J dropped 8 bases, with 14 bases sitting between them. The CDR3 length is 13 residues. Germline V gene lookup returns CDR1 LGHNT and CDR2 FRNRAP. The CDR3 spells CASGYHWGDIQYF. CDR3 coding DNA: TGTGCTAGTGGATATCACTGGGGAGACATTCAGTACTTC.

CDR3 in DNA: TGTGCCAGTAGGTCCGGCAGGGAGGAAAAACTGTTTTTT. Its translation: CASRSGREEKLFF. The V and J genes are TRBV19 and TRBJ1-4, with D possibly matching TRBD1 (5 bases). The CDR3 spans 13 residues. Germline V CDR1 and CDR2: LNHDA, SQIVND (reference sequence). V was pared by 6 bases and J by 8 bases, with 13 bases between.

This clone was picked up one time. The gene calls are TRBV11-1 and TRBJ2-7; D is possibly TRBD2 (5 bases). This CDR3 comprises 12 residues. The V gene's germline CDR1 is SGHAT and CDR2 FQDESV (reference sequence). V dropped 4 bases and J dropped 7 bases, with 11 bases sitting between them. CDR3 sequence (DNA): TGTGCCAGCAGCTCCGGGTCGGGGGAGCAGTACTTC. Amino acid sequence: CASSSGSGEQYF.

The V call is TRBV19, the J call TRBJ1-2; D possibly corresponds to TRBD1 (5 bases). The germline CDR1 and CDR2 sequences are LNHDA and SQIVND (reference sequence). The CDR3 contains 16 residues. V lost 2 bases, J lost 5 bases, and 18 bases lay in between. The CDR3 region is CASSILRGQGGYGYTF. The CDR3, as DNA: TGTGCCAGTAGTATACTCCGGGGCCAGGGAGGATATGGCTACACCTTC. The full variable domain, with the rest looked up from reference TRBV19 and TRBJ1-2, is DGGITQSPKYLFRKEGQNVTLSCEQNLNHDAMYWYRQDPGQGLRLIYYSQIVNDFQKGDIAEGYSVSREKKESFPLTVTSAQKNPTAFYLCASSILRGQGGYGYTFGSGTRLTVV.

The chain combines TRBV6-1 with TRBJ1-1; maybe TRBD1 (5 bases). Trimming took 1 base from V and 3 from J, leaving 12 bases between them. The CDR3 totals 15 residues. Germline V gene lookup returns CDR1 MNHNS and CDR2 SASEGT. Here the CDR3 DNA reads TGTGCCAGCAGTGAAGGAGACAGTTTCTACACTGAAGCTTTCTTT. This encodes CASSEGDSFYTEAFF.

The chain links TRBV5-4 to TRBJ2-7, with 8 bases matching TRBD1. V was clipped by 3 bases and J by 0 bases; unmatched bases: 5. This CDR3 is built from 15 residues. The germline gives CDR1 SGHNT, CDR2 YYREEE (reference sequence). The CDR3 nucleotides read TGTGCCAGCAGCTCCCGACAGGGGAGCTCCTACGAGCAGTACTTC. Its translation is CASSSRQGSSYEQYF.

The chain carries TRBV4-3 and TRBJ1-6; no firm D call. The germline gives CDR1 LGHNA, CDR2 YSLEER. The CDR3 contains 16 residues. The V end lost 1 base, the J end lost 0 bases, and 7 bases lay between the germline ends. The CDR3 here is CASSQVWSSYNSPLHF. DNA of the CDR3: TGCGCCAGCAGCCAAGTATGGAGCTCCTATAATTCACCCCTCCACTTT.

The chain joins TRBV7-2 to TRBJ2-1; tentatively, D is TRBD1 (6 bases). The CDR3 has 16 amino acids. V dropped 5 bases and J dropped 4 bases, with 18 bases sitting between them. Germline CDR1 and CDR2: SGHTA and FQGNSA. The CDR3 is CASSNQGSSLYNEQFF. The CDR3 DNA reads as TGTGCCAGCAGCAATCAGGGGTCTTCCTTATACAATGAGCAGTTCTTC.

The chain carries TRBV5-8 and TRBJ2-5; D not certain. The CDR3 sequence is 13 residues long. Trimming pared 6 bases from V and 2 bases from J, leaving 11 bases between. Looked up from germline, CDR1 is SGHTS and CDR2 is YDEGEE. The CDR3 here is CASTGSDQETQYF. In DNA, the CDR3 is TGTGCCAGCACCGGGTCAGATCAAGAGACCCAGTACTTC.

In its sample, this clone was seen once. The rearrangement links TRBV24-1 to TRBJ2-6; no clear D gene. CDR3 length equals 15 residues. The V gene lost 7 bases and the J gene lost 1 base, with 10 bases spanning the gap. Germline V lookup: CDR1 KGHDR, CDR2 SFDVKD. For the CDR3, the DNA is TGTGCCACCAGCCCCGGGTGGTCTGGGGCCAACGTCCTGACTTTC. It specifies CATSPGWSGANVLTF.

Concerning this clone itself: Relative to the germline gene, one junction end is altered; a read error may explain this. J is TRBJ2-3 and V is TRBV2; a weak D match, TRBD1 (5 bases). Germline loops: CDR1 SNHLY, CDR2 FYNNEI. CDR3 length: 11 amino acids. Here the CDR3 DNA reads TGTGCCAGCAGTGAAACAGGTACGCAGTATTTT. This translates into CASSETGTQYF.

The rearrangement uses TRBV18 and TRBJ2-3, with 10 bases lining up with TRBD2. The CDR3 has 16 amino acids. The junction had 7 bases not matched to a gene; V was cut back by 3 bases and J by 4 bases. Per the germline V gene, CDR1 is KGHSH and CDR2 is LQKENI. CDR3 sequence (DNA): TGTGCCAGCTCACCGCCTAGCGGGGGTTCCGCAGATACGCAGTATTTT. Residues: CASSPPSGGSADTQYF.

The chain recombines TRBV30 with TRBJ1-4; 9 nucleotides agree with TRBD1. V shed 0 bases, J shed 6 bases, and the junction held 5 bases outside the gene matches. Germline V gene sequence: CDR1 GTSNPN, CDR2 SVGIG (reference sequence). The CDR3 is 15 amino acids. The CDR3 reads CAWSVRGQGYEKLFF. CDR3 coding DNA: TGTGCCTGGAGTGTACGAGGACAGGGGTATGAAAAACTGTTTTTT.

V gene TRBV7-8 combines with J gene TRBJ1-1; D is possibly TRBD1 (5 bases). CDR1 SGHVS and CDR2 FQNEAQ come from the germline V gene. V lost 8 bases, J lost 4 bases, and 17 bases lay in between. This CDR3 region has 14 residues. CDR3 DNA: TGTGCCAGCTTGGAGGGCAGGGTGGGCACTGAAGCTTTCTTT. It specifies CASLEGRVGTEAFF.

V is TRBV7-8 and J is TRBJ1-1; 7 bases match TRBD1. The ends lost 5 bases at V and 6 bases at J; junction bases unmatched: 6. This CDR3 has 13 amino acids. The germline V gene has CDR1 SGHVS and CDR2 FQNEAQ. Written as DNA, the CDR3 is TGTGCCAGCAGCCAGGGGGGGTACGCTGAAGCTTTCTTT. It is translated as CASSQGGYAEAFF.